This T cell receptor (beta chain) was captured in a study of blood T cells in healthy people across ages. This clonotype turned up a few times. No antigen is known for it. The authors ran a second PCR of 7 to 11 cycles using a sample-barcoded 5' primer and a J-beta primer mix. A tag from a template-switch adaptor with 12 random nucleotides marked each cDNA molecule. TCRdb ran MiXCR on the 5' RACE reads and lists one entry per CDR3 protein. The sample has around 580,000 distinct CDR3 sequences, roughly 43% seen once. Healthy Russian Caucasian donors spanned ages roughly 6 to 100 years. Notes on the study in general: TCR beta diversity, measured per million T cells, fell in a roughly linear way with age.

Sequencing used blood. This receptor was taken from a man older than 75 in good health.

In nucleotides, the CDR3 is TGTGCCAGCAGCTTATGGCAGGCGGAGCAGTACTTC. Translating gives CASSLWQAEQYF. The V gene is TRBV7-9, the J gene TRBJ2-4; D call uncertain. The CDR3 sequence is 12 residues long. Germline V CDR1 and CDR2: SEHNR, FQNEAQ (reference sequence). V was trimmed by 2 bases and J by 13 bases, leaving 12 bases between them.